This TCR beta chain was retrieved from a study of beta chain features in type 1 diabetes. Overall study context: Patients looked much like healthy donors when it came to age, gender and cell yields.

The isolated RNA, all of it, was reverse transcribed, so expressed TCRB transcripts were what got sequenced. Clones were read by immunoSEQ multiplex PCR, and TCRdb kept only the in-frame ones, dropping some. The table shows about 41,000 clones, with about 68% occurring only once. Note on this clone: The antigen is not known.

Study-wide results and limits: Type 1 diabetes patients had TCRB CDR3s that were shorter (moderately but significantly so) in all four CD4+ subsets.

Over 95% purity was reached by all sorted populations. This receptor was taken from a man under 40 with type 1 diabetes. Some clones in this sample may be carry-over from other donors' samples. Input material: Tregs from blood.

The CDR3 DNA follows: TGCGCCAGCAGCTTCTGGGGACTAGAGTCCACAGATACGCAGTATTTT. Protein sequence: CASSFWGLESTDTQYF. The chain is built from TRBV5-1 and TRBJ2-3, with 8 positions matching TRBD2. This CDR3 comprises 16 residues. The J segment lost 2 bases and the V segment lost 2 bases, leaving 7 bases of the junction unmatched. CDR1 SGHRS and CDR2 YFSETQ come from the germline V gene. The complete variable domain, with remaining parts taken from reference TRBV5-1 and TRBJ2-3, reads KAGVTQTPRYLIKTRGQQVTLSCSPISGHRSVSWYQQTPGQGLQFLFEYFSETQRNKGNFPGRFSGRQFSNSRSEMNVSTLELGDSALYLCASSFWGLESTDTQYFGPGTRLTVL.